This TCR beta chain derives from a study of T-cell memory formation after mild COVID-19 (dated by TCRdb to about 2021). In terms of the full investigation: Most TCR sequence clusters were specific to one of the two donors. In a couple of donors, T-cell clones that expanded and contracted after mild COVID-19 were tracked by sequencing TCRalpha and TCRbeta repertoires over time. The cohort was made up of two young adult volunteers, one female and one male, who were previously healthy.

In the germline V gene, CDR1 corresponds to SGHRS and CDR2 to YFSETQ. The CDR3 runs 19 amino acids, cysteine and phenylalanine included. Of the read, only the CDR3 DNA is kept; its 57 bases are in frame from base 1. The germline V end is reduced by 4 bases and the J end by 0 bases; junction bases left unmatched: 11. Details on this clonotype: The antigen it binds to is not known. No qualities accompany the bases; no much larger clone lies one base away.

The study at large found these results: Only a couple of mild cases were covered by the study, and larger cohorts that include severe cases with pre-infection samples were considered necessary. Contracting CD4+ clones turned up mainly in the CM and EM memory subsets, whereas EMRA was where CD8+ clones were enriched. Some responding clones were found in pre-infection memory, which suggests that pre-existing cross-reactive memory T cells took part in the SARS-CoV-2 response. Clones contracting from day 15 to 85 had balanced CD4/CD8 phenotypes, while a second wave expanding from day 15 to 37 was biased towards CD4+. SARS-CoV-2 specificity of the second-wave clones peaking on day 37 was not confirmed.

Ficoll-Paque density gradient centrifugation was used to isolate PBMCs. TCRdb lists the instrument as Illumina NovaSeq 6000. TCRalpha and TCRbeta cDNA libraries were constructed by 5'RACE with constant-segment primers, with sample barcodes and unique molecular identifiers being introduced. RNA was extracted from every sample with Trizol reagent. The libraries were amplified in two PCR steps, and the second step added a second sample barcode and Illumina TruSeq adapters. The libraries were sequenced on an Illumina NovaSeq using 2 x 150 bp paired-end reads. Processing in the source paper ran as follows. Reads were demultiplexed and collapsed into UMI-guided consensus sequences with migec v1.2.7. Using mixcr v2.1.11, the UMI consensuses were aligned to TRA and TRB V and J templates and assembled into clonotypes. A clonotype was counted as expanded or contracted only when both edgeR and NoisET called the clonotype significant, with the noise models trained on biological replicates. For edgeR calls, the cutoffs were a false discovery rate-adjusted p below 0.01 and a log2 fold-change threshold of 1. As an exploratory analysis of dynamics, max-normalized trajectories of the 1000 most abundant clonotypes were examined with PCA combined with hierarchical clustering. Separately sequenced CD4+ and CD8+ repertoires were used to assign the CD4 or CD8 phenotype of responding clones. The public reads were run again by TCRdb, first through fastp at Q25 and then through MiXCR, and only productive beta chains were kept. Rows with one shared CDR3 protein collapse into an entry with the most common genes and DNA. These V and J calls derive from TCRdb rather than the authors' analysis. The sample profile shows about 560,000 distinct CDR3 sequences; roughly 17% of them were found once. Of the sample, about 7.4% falls within the top ten clones.

Sequenced sample: PBMCs or a T cell subset sorted from them (not recorded which). This TCR was recovered from an adult woman who had mild COVID-19 (a few samples of this study predate the infection). The sample titles of this study are shuffled in the database, so cell type and time point are left out; the donor was told from shared clones. The sequence joins TRBV5-1 to TRBJ2-6, with 9 middle bases fitting TRBD2. The DNA sequence follows: TGCGCCAGCAGCCCCCTGGGGCGGGAGGGCCACTCTGGGGCCAACGTCCTGACTTTC. The encoded protein is CASSPLGREGHSGANVLTF.